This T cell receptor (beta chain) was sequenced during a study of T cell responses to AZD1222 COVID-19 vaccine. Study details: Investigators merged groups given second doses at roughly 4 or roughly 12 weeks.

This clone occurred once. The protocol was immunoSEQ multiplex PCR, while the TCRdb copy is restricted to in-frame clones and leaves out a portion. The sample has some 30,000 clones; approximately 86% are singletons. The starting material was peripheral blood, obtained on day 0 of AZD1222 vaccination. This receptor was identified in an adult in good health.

CDR3 loop: CASSATGIYGYTF. The CDR3 nucleotides are TGCGCCAGCAGCGCCACAGGAATCTATGGCTACACCTTC. The chain has TRBV4-1 and TRBJ1-2; the D gene is possibly TRBD1 (5 bases). Germline CDR1 MGHRA, CDR2 YSYEKL. V was pared by 5 bases and J by 4 bases, with 11 bases between. This CDR3 comprises 13 residues.